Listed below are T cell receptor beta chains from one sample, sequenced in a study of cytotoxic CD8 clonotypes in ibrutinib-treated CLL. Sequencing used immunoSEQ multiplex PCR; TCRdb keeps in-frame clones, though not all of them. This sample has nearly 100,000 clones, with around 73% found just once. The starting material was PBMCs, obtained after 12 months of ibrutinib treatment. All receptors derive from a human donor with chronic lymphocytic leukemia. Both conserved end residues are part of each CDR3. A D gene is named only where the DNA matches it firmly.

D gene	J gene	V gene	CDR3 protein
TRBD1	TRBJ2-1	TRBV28	CASSSVDRANEQFF
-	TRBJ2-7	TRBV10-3	CAITPGQGTFLNEQYF
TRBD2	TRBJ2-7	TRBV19	CACHPGGQLSSYEQYF
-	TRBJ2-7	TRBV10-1	CASSEGGPYEQYF
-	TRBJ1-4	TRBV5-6	CASSLLRQVGDEKLFF
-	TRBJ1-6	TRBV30	CAWSVPPVSSYNSPLHF
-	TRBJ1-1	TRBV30	CAWMGPNTEAFF
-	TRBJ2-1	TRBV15	CATSRELEGVGYNEQFF
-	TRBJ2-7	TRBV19	CASSIPPVGEQYF
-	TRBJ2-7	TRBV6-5	CASSYALLPGYEQYF
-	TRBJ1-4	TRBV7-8	CASSLLGTPEGKLFF
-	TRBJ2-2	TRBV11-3	CASSPGRSDTGELFF
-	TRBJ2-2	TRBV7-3	CASSLSGVRAGELFF
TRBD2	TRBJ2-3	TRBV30	CAWTSGGRDTQYF
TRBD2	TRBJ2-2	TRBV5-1	CASSLGPSGAGELFF
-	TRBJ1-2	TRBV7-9	CASSSLGAYGYTF
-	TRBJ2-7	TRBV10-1	CASSELTTYEQYF
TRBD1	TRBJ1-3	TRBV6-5	CASSYDVTGAGNTIYF
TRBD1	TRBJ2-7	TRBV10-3	CAITQDRSEQYF
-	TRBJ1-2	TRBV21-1	CASSKSGQGGLRGYGYTF
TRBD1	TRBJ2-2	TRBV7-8	CASSSWTGNTGELFF
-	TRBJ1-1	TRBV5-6	CASSLLESRDTEAFF
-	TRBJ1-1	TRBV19	CASSIDGNSNTEAFF
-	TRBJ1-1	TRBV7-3	CASSLGAADTEAFF
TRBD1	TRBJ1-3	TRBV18	CASKGQESSGNTIYF
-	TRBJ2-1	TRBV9	CASSGLEGRGNEQFF
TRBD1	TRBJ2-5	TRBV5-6	CASSFRQGLKETQYF
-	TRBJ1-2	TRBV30	CAWSVVGTNGYTF
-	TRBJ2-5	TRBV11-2	CASSTPRGAARETQYF
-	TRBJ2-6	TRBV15	CATSRGPGPSGANVLTF
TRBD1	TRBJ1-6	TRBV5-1	CASSWGQESSYNSPLHF
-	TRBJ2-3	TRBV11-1	CASSLMGATDTQYF
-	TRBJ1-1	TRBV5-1	CASSWIPSGRGNTEAFF
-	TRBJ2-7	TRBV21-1	CASSKAGSGPYEQYF
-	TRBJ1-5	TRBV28	CASVNKGGSNQPQHF
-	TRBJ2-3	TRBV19	CASSTNGFPTDTQYF
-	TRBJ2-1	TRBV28	CASSSYNEQFF
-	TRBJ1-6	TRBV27	CASSLWEGNSPLHF
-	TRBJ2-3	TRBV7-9	CASSLAQGTDTQYF
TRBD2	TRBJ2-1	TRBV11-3	CASSQWTSGAPNEQFF
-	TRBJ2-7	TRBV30	CAWKPGEHEQYF
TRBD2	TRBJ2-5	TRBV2	CASSEAASGGPGETQYF
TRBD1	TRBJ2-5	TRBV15	CATSRSGDRQETQYF
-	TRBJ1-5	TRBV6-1	CASSWGDSNQPQHF
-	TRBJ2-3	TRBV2	CATTGKSDTQYF
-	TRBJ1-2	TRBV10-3	CAISEGSNYGYTF
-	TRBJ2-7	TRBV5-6	CASSFGRGVSYEQYF
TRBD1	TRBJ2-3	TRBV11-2	CASSPSGTGGADTQYF
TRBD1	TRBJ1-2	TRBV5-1	CASSNDRAKGYTF
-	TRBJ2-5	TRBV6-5	CASSLPGLETQYF
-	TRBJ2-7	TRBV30	CACQRPGWNSYEQYF
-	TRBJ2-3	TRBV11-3	CASSLGVPIGGTDTQYF
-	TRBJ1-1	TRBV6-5	CASSLQGGVTEAFF
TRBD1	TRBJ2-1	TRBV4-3	CASRTGTGGLREQFF
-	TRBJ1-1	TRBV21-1	CASSKDRGAAEAFF